The 24 T cell receptor beta chains below all came from one sample that was sequenced in a study of cytomegalovirus exposure and HLA in healthy donors. 60 Vbeta and 13 Jbeta primers were used in PCR. Sequencing used immunoSEQ multiplex PCR; TCRdb keeps in-frame clones, though not all of them. The top ten clones hold 6.3% of a sample with about 190,000 clones, over 75% of them seen once. Sequenced sample: PBMCs. These receptors originate from a man in his forties in good health and CMV-seropositive.

The chain carries TRBV7-9 and TRBJ1-2, with TRBD1 as a possible D gene (5 bases). V was trimmed by 1 base and J by 8 bases, leaving 8 bases between them. This CDR3 has 12 residues. Germline loops: CDR1 SEHNR, CDR2 FQNEAQ (reference sequence). This chain's CDR3 is CASSLGGQGYTF. CDR3 in DNA: TGTGCCAGCAGCTTAGGGGGCCAGGGCTACACCTTC. The complete variable domain, with remaining parts taken from reference TRBV7-9 and TRBJ1-2, reads DTGVSQNPRHKITKRGQNVTFRCDPISEHNRLYWYRQTLGQGPEFLTYFQNEAQLEKSRLLSDRFSAERPKGSFSTLEIQRTEQGDSAMYLCASSLGGQGYTFGSGTRLTVV.

The chain carries TRBV5-1 and TRBJ1-2; D is unresolved. Per germline, CDR1 SGHRS and CDR2 YFSETQ. This CDR3 has 12 residues. V lost 1 base and J 8 bases, leaving 9 bases between the germline ends. The CDR3 bases are TGCGCCAGCAGCTTGTGGGGAGACGGCTACACCTTC. Protein: CASSLWGDGYTF. Filled out from reference TRBV5-1 and TRBJ1-2, the complete variable domain reads KAGVTQTPRYLIKTRGQQVTLSCSPISGHRSVSWYQQTPGQGLQFLFEYFSETQRNKGNFPGRFSGRQFSNSRSEMNVSTLELGDSALYLCASSLWGDGYTFGSGTRLTVV.

The V and J genes are TRBV30 and TRBJ1-4; D not resolved. The CDR3 consists of 12 residues. Germline V gives CDR1 GTSNPN, CDR2 SVGIG (reference sequence). V gave up 5 bases and J gave up 8 bases, with 12 bases separating them. CDR3 region: CAWQVFQEKLFF. CDR3 nucleotide sequence: TGTGCCTGGCAGGTATTTCAGGAAAAACTGTTTTTT.

Here the CDR3 DNA reads TGTGCCAGCAGCAGAGGGACTCCGCCCACGCAGTATTTT. Protein: CASSRGTPPTQYF. The chain couples TRBV7-9 to TRBJ2-3, with D possibly matching TRBD2 (6 bases). The CDR3 is 13 residues long. CDR1 and CDR2 (germline): SEHNR, FQNEAQ (reference sequence). Trimming shortened V by 5 bases and J by 9 bases, and 15 bases separated the two germline ends.

The table lists this clone with a count of one. The rearrangement uses TRBV11-2 and TRBJ2-2; 11 positions match TRBD2. The CDR3 is made up of 18 amino acids. After removal of 5 bases from V and 0 bases from J, the junction contained 8 bases not matched to a gene. Germline CDR1 and CDR2: SGHAT and FQNNGV. This chain's CDR3 is CASSPTTSGDANTGELFF. The DNA for the CDR3 is TGTGCCAGCAGCCCTACGACTAGCGGGGATGCGAACACCGGGGAGCTGTTTTTT.

The CDR3 DNA reads as TGCAGCGTTTACCAGGGGGCAGGAGAGACCCAGTACTTC. It translates to CSVYQGAGETQYF. V usage is TRBV29-1 and J usage is TRBJ2-5, with 8 nucleotides matching TRBD1. J was trimmed by 4 bases and V by 5 bases; bases with no gene match: 6. CDR3 length: 13 residues. Germline CDR1 SQVTM, CDR2 ANQGSEA.

The chain is built from TRBV14 and TRBJ2-7; the match to TRBD1 covers 10 bases. CDR3 length: 16 amino acids. The germline CDR1 and CDR2 sequences are SGHDN and FVKESK. The V segment lost 0 bases and the J segment 7 bases; nucleotides outside the gene matches: 9. CDR3 nucleotide sequence: TGTGCCAGCAGCCAAGATCAAGTGGGACAGGGGTGGGAGCAGTACTTC. Translation: CASSQDQVGQGWEQYF.

In its sample, this clone was seen once. The chain carries TRBV20-1 and TRBJ1-1, with D hard to call. CDR1 is DFQATT, CDR2 SNEGSKA, per germline (reference sequence). The CDR3 has 11 residues. Trimming took 6 bases from V and 3 from J, leaving 8 bases between them. CDR3 region: CSAHDYTEAFF. CDR3 in DNA: TGCAGTGCCCATGACTACACTGAAGCTTTCTTT.

The J gene is TRBJ2-5, the V gene TRBV5-1; D remains ambiguous. Trimming took 0 bases from V and 5 from J, leaving 14 bases between them. The CDR3 spans 15 residues. In germline, CDR1 is SGHRS, CDR2 YFSETQ. CDR3 sequence reads: CASSLASWAWETQYF. In nucleotides, the CDR3 is TGCGCCAGCAGCTTGGCTTCTTGGGCCTGGGAGACCCAGTACTTC. Looking up the rest from reference TRBV5-1 and TRBJ2-5 gives the full variable domain: KAGVTQTPRYLIKTRGQQVTLSCSPISGHRSVSWYQQTPGQGLQFLFEYFSETQRNKGNFPGRFSGRQFSNSRSEMNVSTLELGDSALYLCASSLASWAWETQYFGPGTRLLVL.

The chain is built from TRBV4-3 and TRBJ2-6; D not certain. The CDR3 loop spans 15 amino acids. Germline-derived CDR1 and CDR2 are LGHNA and YSLEER. V dropped 0 bases and J dropped 4 bases, with 7 bases sitting between them. In DNA form, the CDR3 reads TGCGCCAGCAGCCAAGATGCCGCGGGGGCCAACGTCCTGACTTTC. It specifies CASSQDAAGANVLTF.

J is TRBJ2-5 and V is TRBV2; TRBD2 is a possible D gene (5 bases). Per germline, CDR1 SNHLY and CDR2 FYNNEI. With 2 bases removed from V and 5 bases from J, the gap between germline ends came to 12 bases. The CDR3 spans 14 residues. CDR3 nucleotides: TGTGCCAGCAGTGAACACTCGGGAAGCGAGACCCAGTACTTC. It yields the protein CASSEHSGSETQYF.

This chain links TRBV7-3 with TRBJ2-1, with D tentatively TRBD2 (6 bases). The CDR3 length is 15 residues. The V and J ends lost 5 bases and 4 bases respectively, with 15 bases between them. In germline, CDR1 is SGHTA, CDR2 FQGTGA. CDR3 nucleotide sequence: TGTGCCAGCAGCCCCAGCGAGCGGGCTTACAATGAGCAGTTCTTC. Translation: CASSPSERAYNEQFF.

The chain links TRBV11-2 to TRBJ2-2, with 8 bases lining up with TRBD1. V was clipped by 5 bases and J by 1 base; unmatched bases: 3. The CDR3 consists of 15 residues. CDR1 is SGHAT and CDR2 is FQNNGV in the germline V gene. The CDR3 coding sequence is TGTGCCAGCAGCCTAGGGACAGGGAACACCGGGGAGCTGTTTTTT. Translated: CASSLGTGNTGELFF.

This clone was seen only a few times. The J gene is TRBJ2-7, the V gene TRBV29-1; 8 bases fit TRBD1. The CDR3 spans 13 residues. V was pared by 4 bases and J by 5 bases, with 7 bases of the junction left unmatched. Looked up from germline, CDR1 is SQVTM and CDR2 is ANQGSEA. The CDR3 DNA reads TGCAGCGTTGTCAGGGGGCATTATGACGAGCAGTACTTC. This gives the protein CSVVRGHYDEQYF.

The chain uses TRBV19 and TRBJ2-5; 12 nucleotides agree with TRBD2. V lost 1 base and J lost 0; bases outside the gene matches: 6. The CDR3 has 18 amino acids. Germline loops: CDR1 LNHDA, CDR2 SQIVND (reference sequence). The CDR3 loop is CASSIGLAGDSYQETQYF. DNA for the CDR3: TGTGCCAGTAGTATAGGACTAGCGGGGGATTCGTACCAAGAGACCCAGTACTTC. Full variable domain (rest looked up from reference TRBV19 and TRBJ2-5): DGGITQSPKYLFRKEGQNVTLSCEQNLNHDAMYWYRQDPGQGLRLIYYSQIVNDFQKGDIAEGYSVSREKKESFPLTVTSAQKNPTAFYLCASSIGLAGDSYQETQYFGPGTRLLVL.

The CDR3 DNA reads as TGTGCCAGCAGACCTGGACTAGCGGCGACAGATACGCAGTATTTT. Its translation: CASRPGLAATDTQYF. The chain is built from TRBV9 and TRBJ2-3; TRBD2 aligns across 10 bases. CDR1 SGDLS and CDR2 YYNGEE come from the germline V gene. Trimming cost V 5 bases and J 3 bases; bases outside gene matches: 6. There are 15 residues in the CDR3.

This chain uses TRBV5-6 with TRBJ1-3; D perhaps matches TRBD1 (6 bases). Between the trimmed V and J ends, which lost 0 bases and 2 bases, there was a span of 6 bases. Per germline, CDR1 SGHDT and CDR2 YYEEEE. CDR3 length: 14 amino acids. The CDR3 protein is CASSLGQAGNTIYF. The DNA of the CDR3 is TGTGCCAGCAGCTTGGGACAGGCTGGAAACACCATATATTTT.

The chain employs TRBV7-2 and TRBJ2-1, with 8 bases that match TRBD2. Trimming cost V 1 base and J 2 bases; bases outside gene matches: 4. Per germline, CDR1 SGHTA and CDR2 FQGNSA. This CDR3 comprises 16 residues. The CDR3 DNA reads as TGTGCCAGCAGCTTAGGGGGCGGGGGGCCCTACAATGAGCAGTTCTTC. It encodes CASSLGGGGPYNEQFF.

This clone has more than one count but fewer than ten. The CDR3 region is CASSAYSGTDTQYF. DNA of the CDR3: TGTGCCAGCAGTGCCTATAGCGGGACAGATACGCAGTATTTT. V is TRBV6-4 and J is TRBJ2-3; 7 bases are shared with TRBD2. J lost 3 bases, V lost 4 bases, and 4 bases had no gene match. The CDR3 is 14 residues long. From germline, CDR1 is MRHNA and CDR2 SNTAGT.

This chain links TRBV7-3 with TRBJ2-1, with D possibly being TRBD1 (6 bases). The CDR3 contains 15 residues. Trimming stripped 5 bases from V and 4 bases from J, with 15 bases between. The germline CDR1 and CDR2 sequences are SGHTA and FQGTGA. CDR3 in DNA: TGTGCCAGCAGCCACCAGACAGGAACTTACAATGAGCAGTTCTTC. This sequence encodes CASSHQTGTYNEQFF.

The chain links TRBV2 to TRBJ2-5; D might be TRBD2 (5 bases). The J call may be in error: the DNA end matches TRBJ2-7 better. From germline, CDR1 is SNHLY and CDR2 FYNNEI. This CDR3 comprises 15 residues. In DNA form, the CDR3 reads TGTGCCAGCAGTGAATTTCGGGGTGTTGACTACGAGCAGTACTTC. This codes for CASSEFRGVDYEQYF.

This rearrangement joins TRBV5-4 to TRBJ2-3, with D perhaps TRBD2 (7 bases). CDR1 SGHNT and CDR2 YYREEE come from the germline V gene (reference sequence). This CDR3 comprises 16 residues. Trimming removed 2 bases from V and 3 bases from J, with 16 bases in between. DNA for the CDR3: TGTGCCAGCAGCTTAAGGGGCGGGGGCGATACAGATACGCAGTATTTT. Protein: CASSLRGGGDTDTQYF.

The chain recombines TRBV4-3 with TRBJ2-7, with 7 bases matching TRBD2. The V and J ends lost 1 base and 2 bases, in that order; junction bases with no gene match: 5. CDR1 is LGHNA, CDR2 YSLEER, per germline. This CDR3 has 15 amino acids. CDR3 DNA sequence: TGCGCCAGCAGCCAAGGGGCTAGCGGTGCCTACGAGCAGTACTTC. As protein: CASSQGASGAYEQYF.

This chain connects TRBV5-1 to TRBJ2-6; possibly TRBD1 for D (5 bases). V was trimmed by 0 bases and J by 8 bases, leaving 6 bases between them. Germline CDR1 reads SGHRS; CDR2 reads YFSETQ. CDR3 length equals 13 residues. The CDR3 nucleotides read TGCGCCAGCAGCTTGGGGGGCACCAACGTCCTGACTTTC. Its protein product is CASSLGGTNVLTF.